Included here is one T cell receptor (beta chain) sequence, with context. The data are from a study of shared clonotypes between healthy human individuals. Germline CDR1 ENHRY, CDR2 SYGVKD. The CDR3 consists of 15 residues. V gave up 0 bases and J gave up 5 bases, with 13 bases separating them. Using immunoSEQ multiplex PCR, the repertoire was profiled, and TCRdb retains in-frame clones only, with some absent. Of about 990,000 clones in the sample, around 82% were seen once. The sample was memory CD4+ T cells from PBMCs. Specified subset: CD45RA-negative fraction. The clonotype originates from a man aged 18 to 30 in good health. Some clones in this sample may be carry-over from other donors' samples. The chain links TRBV10-3 to TRBJ1-2; perhaps TRBD1 as D (5 bases). The CDR3 sequence is CAISESGREGYGYTF. Written as DNA, the CDR3 is TGTGCCATCAGTGAGTCAGGGCGTGAGGGGTATGGCTACACCTTC.